This entry lists 21 T cell receptor beta chains sequenced from one sample in a study of blood T cell repertoires in COVID-19. Some clones are missing from TCRdb's copy, which holds only in-frame ones; the method was immunoSEQ multiplex PCR. The data contain 150,000 to 200,000 clones, over 75% of them seen just once; the ten biggest clones take up around 0.5%. Material for sequencing was peripheral blood. The receptors stem from a man aged 50-60 years with acute or convalescent COVID-19.

The chain carries TRBV5-1 and TRBJ2-4; 9 positions agree with TRBD1. This CDR3 region has 15 residues. V lost 0 bases to trimming and J lost 8 bases; unmatched junction nucleotides: 6. Germline CDR1 reads SGHRS; CDR2 reads YFSETQ. DNA of the CDR3: TGCGCCAGCAGCTTGGCTGACTGGGACAGGGACATTCAGTACTTC. Encoded protein: CASSLADWDRDIQYF.

V usage is TRBV12-5 and J usage is TRBJ2-3; 14 bases map to TRBD2. Germline V gene data show CDR1 as LGHNT and CDR2 as FRNRAP. Unmatched junction bases numbered 12, after V lost 5 bases and J lost 5 bases. The length of the CDR3 is 18 residues. CDR3 in DNA: TGTGCTAGTGGTCCCCCTGTACCGGGACTAGCGGGGGTAGATACGCAGTATTTT. Translation gives CASGPPVPGLAGVDTQYF.

This chain uses TRBV4-3 with TRBJ2-5; D uncertain. In germline, CDR1 is LGHNA, CDR2 YSLEER. V was clipped by 4 bases and J by 4 bases, with 10 bases between them. The length of the CDR3 is 13 residues. The CDR3 DNA sequence: TGCGCCAGCAGCCTAGCAGTCTTAGAGACCCAGTACTTC. Amino acids: CASSLAVLETQYF.

This chain uses TRBV7-9 with TRBJ2-3, with TRBD2 identical over 12 bases. Germline CDR1 reads SEHNR; CDR2 reads FQNEAQ (reference sequence). The CDR3 has 16 amino acids. V lost 5 bases and J lost 3; bases outside the gene matches: 6. The CDR3 DNA follows: TGTGCCAGCAGCCGCCTAGCGGGAGGGCCTACAGATACGCAGTATTTT. Amino acid sequence: CASSRLAGGPTDTQYF.

The J gene is TRBJ1-2, the V gene TRBV28, with 8 bases identical to TRBD1. After removal of 4 bases from V and 1 base from J, the junction contained 8 bases not matched to a gene. Germline V gene lookup returns CDR1 MDHEN and CDR2 SYDVKM. This CDR3 is 16 amino acids long. CDR3 amino acids: CASSSPGTGRNYGYTF. The CDR3 nucleotides are TGTGCCAGCAGTTCCCCCGGGACAGGTCGTAACTATGGCTACACCTTC.

The chain recombines TRBV7-9 with TRBJ2-1, with TRBD1 as a possible D gene (7 bases). CDR3 length equals 15 residues. Trimming took 5 bases from V and 3 from J, leaving 14 bases between them. Germline V gene lookup returns CDR1 SEHNR and CDR2 FQNEAQ (reference sequence). This CDR3 is CASSRQGLGYNEQFF. DNA for the CDR3: TGTGCCAGCAGCCGACAGGGACTCGGCTACAATGAGCAGTTCTTC.

The rearrangement uses TRBV29-1 and TRBJ2-7, with 9 bases aligning to TRBD1. Per the germline V gene, CDR1 is SQVTM and CDR2 is ANQGSEA. This CDR3 comprises 14 residues. Trimming took 0 bases from V and 4 from J; bases not matched to a gene: 4. CDR3 region: CSVEDEQGAYEQYF. Here the CDR3 DNA reads TGCAGCGTTGAAGATGAACAGGGGGCGTACGAGCAGTACTTC.

The chain employs TRBV6-5 and TRBJ1-1; 7 nucleotides align to TRBD1. The V and J ends lost 0 bases and 5 bases, in that order; junction bases with no gene match: 3. The CDR3 sequence is 14 residues long. CDR1 is MNHEY and CDR2 is SVGAGI in the germline V gene. The DNA for the CDR3 is TGTGCCAGCAGTTACTCGACAGGGCGGACTGAAGCTTTCTTT. Translated, it gives CASSYSTGRTEAFF.

This rearrangement joins TRBV5-8 to TRBJ2-1; TRBD2 aligns across 12 bases. This CDR3 spans 18 amino acids. The germline CDR1 and CDR2 sequences are SGHTS and YDEGEE. After removal of 3 bases from V and 0 bases from J, the junction contained 7 bases not matched to a gene. The CDR3 DNA is TGTGCCAGCAGCTCGGACCGACTAGCGGGGGTCTCCTACAATGAGCAGTTCTTC. Amino acid sequence: CASSSDRLAGVSYNEQFF.

The chain uses TRBV19 and TRBJ1-5; 8 positions agree with TRBD1. Trimming removed 6 bases from V and 6 bases from J; junction bases left unmatched: 7. Germline CDR1 and CDR2: LNHDA and SQIVND (reference sequence). The CDR3 runs to 14 residues. CDR3 residues: CASRTQGAGQPQHF. CDR3 coding DNA: TGTGCCAGTAGAACTCAGGGGGCCGGTCAGCCCCAGCATTTT.

The count of this clone is one. The chain couples TRBV28 to TRBJ2-2; D unresolved. With 3 bases removed from V and 0 bases from J, the gap between germline ends came to 14 bases. Germline V gene lookup returns CDR1 MDHEN and CDR2 SYDVKM. The CDR3 length is 17 residues. This CDR3 reads CASSLVPTLTNTGELFF. Here the CDR3 DNA reads TGTGCCAGCAGTTTGGTCCCAACCCTAACGAACACCGGGGAGCTGTTTTTT.

The chain recombines TRBV7-7 with TRBJ2-1; D is perhaps TRBD2 (6 bases). CDR1 is SSHAT and CDR2 is FNYEAQ in the germline V gene (reference sequence). This CDR3 is built from 15 residues. The V end was cut by 5 bases, the J end by 9 bases, with 20 bases between. CDR3 DNA sequence: TGTGCCAGCAGCCCCAATCCCTCTAGCGCCGGTGAGCAGTTCTTC. Translated: CASSPNPSSAGEQFF.

This chain uses TRBV7-6 with TRBJ2-6, with 7 bases identical to TRBD2. The CDR3 is made up of 17 amino acids. Germline CDR1 is SGHVS and CDR2 is FNYEAQ. After removal of 5 bases from V and 2 bases from J, the junction contained 9 bases not matched to a gene. CDR3 amino acids: CASSGRLADAGANVLTF. As DNA, the CDR3 is TGTGCCAGCAGCGGAAGACTAGCAGACGCTGGGGCCAACGTCCTGACTTTC.

The rearrangement joins TRBV5-1 to TRBJ1-6; TRBD1 aligns across 7 bases. The V gene's germline CDR1 is SGHRS and CDR2 YFSETQ. Trimming removed 4 bases from V and 5 bases from J; junction bases left unmatched: 6. The CDR3 is made up of 15 amino acids. DNA for the CDR3: TGCGCCAGCAGCCAGGGGGGCGCGGATAATTCACCCCTCCACTTT. Protein product: CASSQGGADNSPLHF.

This chain uses TRBV2 with TRBJ1-5; 9 bases fit TRBD1. The CDR3 has 14 residues. The germline V gene encodes CDR1 SNHLY and CDR2 FYNNEI. Germline trimming cut 5 bases from V and 4 bases from J; bases unmatched to any gene: 3. The CDR3 bases are TGTGCCAGCAGTCTCGGACAGGGGAATCAGCCCCAGCATTTT. Protein: CASSLGQGNQPQHF.

The chain recombines TRBV3-1 (or the pseudogene TRBV3-2) with TRBJ1-3; weak D call: TRBD1 (6 bases). Germline CDR1 reads LGHDT; CDR2 reads YNNKEL (reference sequence). CDR3 length: 15 residues. The ends were cut back, 1 base at V and 4 bases at J, with 11 bases in the middle. CDR3 coding DNA: TGTGCCAGCAGCCAAGGGACAGCTGGAGGAAACACCATATATTTT. It codes for CASSQGTAGGNTIYF.

This clone occurred once. This chain links TRBV9 with TRBJ2-1; 10 bases agree with TRBD2. V was pared by 3 bases and J by 8 bases, with 5 bases of the junction left unmatched. CDR1 SGDLS and CDR2 YYNGEE come from the germline V gene. This CDR3 spans 14 amino acids. As DNA, the CDR3 is TGTGCCAGCAGCGCTAGCGGGAGTAACTATGAGCAGTTCTTC. Its translation: CASSASGSNYEQFF.

The CDR3 protein is CASSPSRTGYYEQYF. The CDR3 coding sequence is TGTGCCAGCAGCCCCTCCCGGACAGGGTACTACGAGCAGTACTTC. The V call is TRBV5-4, the J call TRBJ2-7; TRBD1 aligns across 8 bases. Germline loops: CDR1 SGHNT, CDR2 YYREEE (reference sequence). The V segment lost 4 bases and the J segment 3 bases; nucleotides outside the gene matches: 9. The CDR3 is 15 amino acids.

V and J are TRBV7-3 and TRBJ2-3; 8 positions agree with TRBD2. This CDR3 contains 14 residues. The trim removed 7 bases at V and 4 bases at J, leaving 7 bases unmatched. From germline, CDR1 is SGHTA and CDR2 FQGTGA. CDR3 region: CASTLRAGADTQYF. Here the CDR3 DNA reads TGTGCCAGCACCCTTCGAGCGGGGGCAGATACGCAGTATTTT.

The chain couples TRBV9 to TRBJ1-5, with a tentative D call TRBD1 (6 bases). There are 13 residues in the CDR3. The germline V gene has CDR1 SGDLS and CDR2 YYNGEE. V shed 2 bases and J shed 4 bases, with 7 bases lying between them. In DNA form, the CDR3 reads TGTGCCAGCAGCGTCCAGGGGAATCAGCCCCAGCATTTT. It specifies CASSVQGNQPQHF.

V is TRBV28 and J is TRBJ2-1; 12 nucleotides align to TRBD2. The CDR3 sequence is 15 residues long. CDR1 is MDHEN, CDR2 SYDVKM, per germline. With V trimmed by 7 bases and J by 8 bases, 9 bases remained unmatched. The DNA of the CDR3 is TGTGCCAGCATCGAGACTAGCGGGAGCCGGGATGAGCAGTTCTTC. This encodes CASIETSGSRDEQFF.